One sample yielded the 17 T cell receptor beta chains listed below, sequenced in a study of cytomegalovirus exposure and HLA in healthy donors. Amplification used 60 Vbeta primers and 13 Jbeta primers. Some clones are missing from TCRdb's copy, which holds only in-frame ones; the method was immunoSEQ multiplex PCR. The table includes fewer than 200,000 clones, approximately 76% detected once. The specimen sequenced was PBMCs. All receptors come from a man aged 55 to 70 in good health and CMV-seronegative.

The chain has TRBV28 and TRBJ1-2, with 10 bases lining up with TRBD1. V lost 5 bases and J lost 5; bases outside the gene matches: 8. The CDR3 consists of 15 residues. CDR1 and CDR2 from the germline V gene are MDHEN and SYDVKM. The CDR3 nucleotides read TGTGCCAGCAGTATTACGGGACAGGGGAGATATGGCTACACCTTC. The encoded protein is CASSITGQGRYGYTF.

The chain combines TRBV10-1 with TRBJ1-4; D not certain. From germline, CDR1 is WNHNN and CDR2 SYGVQD (reference sequence). This CDR3 has 11 residues. V lost 6 bases, J lost 8 bases, and 7 bases lay in between. The CDR3 loop reads CASSAGEKLFF. The CDR3 region has the DNA TGCGCCAGCAGCGCCGGGGAAAAACTGTTTTTT.

V is TRBV7-2 and J is TRBJ2-1; 15 positions match TRBD2. With V trimmed by 5 bases and J by 7 bases, 6 bases remained unmatched. CDR3 length equals 16 residues. Germline CDR1 reads SGHTA; CDR2 reads FQGNSA. DNA for the CDR3: TGTGCCAGCAGCATTGGACTAGCGGGAGGGTTTAATGAGCAGTTCTTC. This codes for CASSIGLAGGFNEQFF.

This clone was recorded a few times. This rearrangement joins TRBV28 to TRBJ1-2, with D tentatively TRBD1 (6 bases). Germline V gene sequence: CDR1 MDHEN, CDR2 SYDVKM. This CDR3 has 13 residues. V lost 7 bases and J 7 bases, leaving 16 bases between the germline ends. This CDR3 reads CASTPEDSRGYTF. CDR3 nucleotide sequence: TGTGCCAGCACCCCCGAGGACAGTCGTGGCTACACCTTC.

DNA of the CDR3: TGTGCCAGCAGCTTGGGTACAGGGGCCACAGATACGCAGTATTTT. Its protein product is CASSLGTGATDTQYF. The rearrangement joins TRBV11-2 to TRBJ2-3, with 7 bases matching TRBD1. The J segment lost 2 bases and the V segment lost 3 bases, leaving 5 bases of the junction unmatched. This CDR3 is built from 15 residues. The V gene's germline CDR1 is SGHAT and CDR2 FQNNGV.

The chain is built from TRBV5-5 and TRBJ1-1; 9 bases are shared with TRBD1. J lost 12 bases, V lost 0 bases, and 6 bases had no gene match. The length of the CDR3 is 13 residues. Germline loops: CDR1 SGHKS, CDR2 YYEKEE (reference sequence). CDR3 sequence (DNA): TGTGCCAGCAGCTTGGTCCTACAGGGGGCGACTTTCTTT. The encoded protein is CASSLVLQGATFF.

The chain uses TRBV6-5 and TRBJ1-6, with 9 bases that match TRBD1. Germline CDR1 and CDR2: MNHEY and SVGAGI. This CDR3 is 13 amino acids long. Losses at the gene ends were 5 bases for V and 9 bases for J; bases not matched to a gene: 2. Written as DNA, the CDR3 is TGTGCCAGCAGTGGGGACAGGGTTTCACCCCTCCACTTT. Its protein product is CASSGDRVSPLHF.

The V call is TRBV7-2, the J call TRBJ2-3; 10 bases agree with TRBD2. The junction had 5 bases not matched to a gene; V was cut back by 4 bases and J by 1 base. Germline V lookup: CDR1 SGHTA, CDR2 FQGNSA. This CDR3 region has 16 residues. CDR3 nucleotides: TGTGCCAGCAGCTACGGTACTAGCGGGGGCACAGATACGCAGTATTTT. Its translation: CASSYGTSGGTDTQYF.

V usage is TRBV5-1 and J usage is TRBJ2-5, with TRBD2 as a possible D gene (5 bases). V lost 3 bases, J lost 4 bases, and 10 bases lay in between. Germline V gene data show CDR1 as SGHRS and CDR2 as YFSETQ. This CDR3 comprises 13 residues. The CDR3 sequence is CASSSVGGETQYF. The CDR3 nucleotides are TGCGCCAGCAGCTCGGTAGGAGGAGAGACCCAGTACTTC.

The rearrangement joins TRBV11-2 to TRBJ2-3; TRBD2 matches 7 bases. V lost 3 bases, J lost 6 bases, and 12 bases stayed unmatched. Germline values: CDR1 SGHAT, CDR2 FQNNGV. CDR3 length equals 16 residues. The DNA for the CDR3 is TGTGCCAGCAGCTTTCCGGGCGTACCGGGGGGTGATACGCAGTATTTT. Protein: CASSFPGVPGGDTQYF.

The V and J genes are TRBV19 and TRBJ2-7; no clear D. The CDR3 covers 15 residues. Germline CDR1 is LNHDA and CDR2 is SQIVND (reference sequence). The V end was cut by 6 bases, the J end by 3 bases, with 18 bases between. CDR3 bases: TGTGCCAGTAGAGTCGCTGGCGACCCAGGCTACGAGCAGTACTTC. It specifies CASRVAGDPGYEQYF. Variable domain in full (rest from reference TRBV19 and TRBJ2-7): DGGITQSPKYLFRKEGQNVTLSCEQNLNHDAMYWYRQDPGQGLRLIYYSQIVNDFQKGDIAEGYSVSREKKESFPLTVTSAQKNPTAFYLCASRVAGDPGYEQYFGPGTRLTVT.

This clone is a singleton in its sample. This sequence joins TRBV5-6 and TRBJ2-5, with 16 positions matching TRBD2. Losses at the gene ends were 5 bases for V and 0 bases for J; bases not matched to a gene: 4. The CDR3 loop spans 17 amino acids. Germline V lookup: CDR1 SGHDT, CDR2 YYEEEE. In DNA, the CDR3 is TGTGCCAGCAGACCGGGACTAGCGGGAGGGAACCAAGAGACCCAGTACTTC. The encoded protein is CASRPGLAGGNQETQYF.

This chain uses TRBV4-1 with TRBJ2-7; TRBD2 matches at 7 bases. The germline gives CDR1 MGHRA, CDR2 YSYEKL. The CDR3 spans 15 residues. Losses at the gene ends were 5 bases for V and 2 bases for J; bases not matched to a gene: 9. CDR3 nucleotide sequence: TGCGCCAGCAGCTCCCCTAGGGAGGGGACCTACGAGCAGTACTTC. Residues: CASSSPREGTYEQYF.

The chain couples TRBV9 to TRBJ2-3; D is perhaps TRBD2 (5 bases). V lost 3 bases to trimming and J lost 6 bases, with 8 bases between them. CDR1 is SGDLS, CDR2 YYNGEE, per germline. The CDR3 contains 12 residues. CDR3 protein: CASSGETDTQYF. CDR3 sequence (DNA): TGTGCCAGCAGCGGGGAGACGGATACGCAGTATTTT.

The gene calls are TRBV7-2 and TRBJ2-7; tentative D call: TRBD2 (6 bases). Per the germline V gene, CDR1 is SGHTA and CDR2 is FQGNSA. With 1 base removed from V and 7 bases from J, the gap between germline ends came to 14 bases. CDR3 size: 14 residues. In DNA, the CDR3 is TGTGCCAGCAGCTTAGGAGGACTACTCCGGGAGCAGTACTTC. Translating it yields CASSLGGLLREQYF. The full variable domain, rest sourced from reference TRBV7-2 and TRBJ2-7, is GAGVSQSPSNKVTEKGKDVELRCDPISGHTALYWYRQSLGQGLEFLIYFQGNSAPDKSGLPSDRFSAERTGGSVSTLTIQRTQQEDSAVYLCASSLGGLLREQYFGPGTRLTVT.

This chain links TRBV28 with TRBJ1-5, with D hard to call. Germline-derived CDR1 and CDR2 are MDHEN and SYDVKM. The CDR3 runs 12 residues. Trimming removed 6 bases at V and 4 bases at J, with 7 bases between. The CDR3 nucleotides are TGTGCCAGCAGCGGTAGTAATCAGCCCCAGCATTTT. Translated: CASSGSNQPQHF.

The gene calls are TRBV14 and TRBJ2-3, with TRBD2 matching over 11 bases. In germline, CDR1 is SGHDN, CDR2 FVKESK. The CDR3 extends over 16 amino acids. J lost 5 bases, V lost 4 bases, and 8 bases had no gene match. Written as DNA, the CDR3 is TGTGCCAGCAGCCCGTTCTTCGGGACTAGCGGAGATACGCAGTATTTT. This codes for CASSPFFGTSGDTQYF.